The subject of this entry is one T cell receptor beta chain. Original methodology: Researchers report that nucleated cell counts were estimated from reference gene primer amplification. Sequenced by immunoSEQ multiplex PCR; TCRdb stores in-frame clones only, minus some. V, J and clone size are taken as reported in that table, and D and trimming were inferred from the DNA itself. This sample has around 250,000 clones, with about 88% found just once. This specimen comes from a study of blood T cell repertoires in COVID-19. The overall study: Samples representing acute and convalescent COVID-19 were sourced from the United States, Italy and Spain. Sources were T cells, B-cell-depleted T cells, or PBMCs; the material itself was cDNA or gDNA.

The V gene's germline CDR1 is MDHEN and CDR2 SYDVKM. The V end lost 1 base, the J end lost 9 bases, and 12 bases lay between the germline ends. CDR3 length: 13 residues. The source of this sequence is a man between 18 and 29 years old with active or convalescent COVID-19. Sequenced input: peripheral blood. The chain recombines TRBV28 with TRBJ1-2; D perhaps matches TRBD1 (6 bases). The CDR3 region has the DNA TGTGCCAGCAGTTTATCACAGGGCGGAAGCTACACCTTC. The encoded protein is CASSLSQGGSYTF.